These 5 T cell receptor beta chains came from one sample sequenced in a study of radiotherapy plus CTLA-4 blockade in lung cancer. Generated by immunoSEQ multiplex PCR, the TCRdb table keeps only in-frame clones and is missing some. The table shows 75,000 to 95,000 clones, with around 84% occurring only once. The sample consisted of peripheral blood, taken from a patient treated with radiotherapy plus ipilimumab. The origin of the receptors is a human donor with non-small cell lung cancer that progressed on radiotherapy plus ipilimumab.

The chain has TRBV29-1 and TRBJ2-2, with TRBD2 identical over 8 bases. The length of the CDR3 is 16 residues. Germline V CDR1 and CDR2: SQVTM, ANQGSEA. After removal of 6 bases from V and 5 bases from J, the junction contained 14 bases not matched to a gene. In DNA form, the CDR3 reads TGCAGCGTGAATTCCCGGTGGGGCGGGGGGACCGGGGAGCTGTTTTTT. Amino acids: CSVNSRWGGGTGELFF.

The chain couples TRBV11-2 to TRBJ1-3; D remains unclear. The CDR3 runs 13 residues. Per germline, CDR1 SGHAT and CDR2 FQNNGV. Deletions cut 5 bases from V and 4 bases from J, with 9 bases between. CDR3 amino acids: CASSPNSGNTIYF. CDR3 DNA: TGTGCCAGCAGCCCAAACTCGGGAAACACCATATATTTT.

The chain carries TRBV15 and TRBJ1-4, with D uncertain. V lost 1 base and J lost 5, with 17 bases in between. Per the germline V gene, CDR1 is LNHNV and CDR2 is YYDKDF (reference sequence). The length of the CDR3 is 17 residues. CDR3 sequence (DNA): TGTGCCACCAGCAGAGGTGGAGAAATTACTGGGAATGAAAAACTGTTTTTT. It yields the protein CATSRGGEITGNEKLFF.

This clone was seen repeatedly, ten times or more. J is TRBJ2-7 and V is TRBV21-1; the table calls TRBD1, which could not be checked here. TRBV21-1 is described as a pseudogene. This CDR3 is 15 amino acids long. The CDR3 sequence: CASSTDRGESYEQYV. CDR3 DNA: TGTGCCAGCAGCACCGACAGGGGGGAATCCTACGAGCAGTACGTC.

A few counts support this clone. CDR3 coding DNA: TGTGCCAGCAGCCGCCGGGACAGAAGTGGTGTGAACACTGAAGCTTTCTTT. Translated: CASSRRDRSGVNTEAFF. This chain uses TRBV7-9 with TRBJ1-1; TRBD1 aligns across 7 bases. After removal of 5 bases from V and 0 bases from J, the junction contained 12 bases not matched to a gene. The CDR3 is 17 amino acids. From germline, CDR1 is SEHNR and CDR2 FQNEAQ (reference sequence).